This T cell receptor (beta chain) was found in a study of PD-1 blockade in classical Hodgkin lymphoma. This sample's time point: cycle 4 day 1 (C4D1), after six to seven weeks of nivolumab. Brentuximab vedotin exposure varied among the patients, all of whom had relapsed after autologous stem cell transplantation. Germline V gene lookup returns CDR1 SGDLS and CDR2 YYNGEE. Trimming stripped 4 bases from V and 8 bases from J, with 12 bases between. This CDR3 has 12 residues. Data came from immunoSEQ multiplex PCR; TCRdb stores just in-frame clones and leaves some out. The sample consists of more than 95,000 clones, approximately 90% of them appearing once.

The genes are TRBV9 and TRBJ1-1; possibly TRBD1 for D (6 bases). The TCR sequence derives from a human donor with classical Hodgkin lymphoma. Sequenced material: peripheral blood mononuclear cells (PBMCs), taken before the fourth cycle of nivolumab. Here the CDR3 reads CASSTSDREAFF. CDR3 in DNA: TGTGCCAGCAGCACCTCGGACAGAGAAGCTTTCTTT.